The rows below give T cell receptor beta chains drawn from one sample of a study of cytomegalovirus exposure and HLA in healthy donors. Produced via immunoSEQ multiplex PCR; TCRdb's table is partial and in-frame only. This table holds 150,000 or so clones, 74% found once. Specimen: PBMCs. These receptors all stem from a male donor in good health and CMV-seronegative. Each CDR3 is given with its conserved first and last residue. A D gene is named only where the DNA matches it firmly. Expanded clones get a size class; other rows say once, few or many, or leave the size out.

J gene | V gene | D gene | clone size | CDR3 DNA | CDR3 protein
TRBJ1-4 | TRBV7-9 | - | - | TGTGCCAGCAGCGCCCGGAAAGGACTCAATGAAAAACTGTTTTTT | CASSARKGLNEKLFF
TRBJ2-3 | TRBV27 | TRBD2 | once | TGTGCCAGCAGTTTAAGGACTAGCGGGGGGTTAGATACGCAGTATTTT | CASSLRTSGGLDTQYF
TRBJ2-7 | TRBV5-1 | TRBD2 | once | TGCGCCAGCAGCTTGGTAGCGGGGAACTCCTACGAGCAGTACTTC | CASSLVAGNSYEQYF
TRBJ1-6 | TRBV19 | - | - | TGTGCCAGTACCCCTATAGGGGGGGGGCAGAATTCACCCCTCCACTTT | CASTPIGGGQNSPLHF
TRBJ1-6 | TRBV30 | TRBD1 | - | TGTGCCTGGGGACAGGGATTTACTTCACCCCTCCACTTT | CAWGQGFTSPLHF
TRBJ1-3 | TRBV7-9 | - | - | TGTGCCAGCAGCCACGAGCTTACTGGAAACACCATATATTTT | CASSHELTGNTIYF
TRBJ1-1 | TRBV7-8 | - | - | TGTGCCAGCAGCCAACGAGAGGCGAACACTGAAGCTTTCTTT | CASSQREANTEAFF
TRBJ2-7 | TRBV29-1 | TRBD1 | - | TGCAGCGTTTCTTTAGACAGGGGCGAGCAGTACTTC | CSVSLDRGEQYF
TRBJ2-1 | TRBV21-1 | - | - | TGTGCCAGCAGCAGAGCCGGGACTAGGAACTACAATGAGCAGTTCTTC | CASSRAGTRNYNEQFF
TRBJ2-7 | TRBV2 | - | - | TGTGCCAGCACTGTGAGGCCCTCCTCCTACGAGCAGTACTTC | CASTVRPSSYEQYF
TRBJ2-5 | TRBV30 | TRBD2 | - | TGTGCCTGGAGTGTCCTAGCGGGGGGGCCTCAAGAGACCCAGTACTTC | CAWSVLAGGPQETQYF
TRBJ2-1 | TRBV2 | - | - | TGTGCCAGCGGGGCTTCGTGGGATGAGCAGTTCTTC | CASGASWDEQFF
TRBJ2-5 | TRBV7-2 | - | - | TGTGCCAGCAGCTCCTCGCGGGACTTCCGGTACCAAGAGACCCAGTACTTC | CASSSSRDFRYQETQYF
TRBJ2-1 | TRBV5-1 | TRBD2 | few | TGCGCCAGCAGCTTGGTAGCGGGAGGGCCAAGTGAGCAGTTCTTC | CASSLVAGGPSEQFF
TRBJ2-1 | TRBV30 | - | - | TGTGCCTGGAGTATCCCGGGAAACTACAATGAGCAGTTCTTC | CAWSIPGNYNEQFF
TRBJ2-3 | TRBV25-1 | - | - | TGTGCCAGCAGTACCCGGGGGGCCACAGATACGCAGTATTTT | CASSTRGATDTQYF
TRBJ2-2 | TRBV9 | TRBD2 | - | TGTGCCAGCAGCGCCCCGACTAGCGGGGTTGGCGGGGAGCTGTTTTTT | CASSAPTSGVGGELFF
TRBJ2-1 | TRBV30 | - | - | TGTGCCTGGAGTACAGGGACGTCCTACAATGAGCAGTTCTTC | CAWSTGTSYNEQFF
TRBJ2-2 | TRBV18 | - | - | TGTGCCAGCTCCCCACGAGCAGGGACAACCACCGGGGAGCTGTTTTTT | CASSPRAGTTTGELFF
TRBJ1-1 | TRBV18 | - | - | TGTGCCAGCTCACACGGGAACACTGAAGCTTTCTTT | CASSHGNTEAFF
TRBJ2-1 | TRBV5-4 | TRBD1 | once | TGTGCCAGCAGCTTTGGACAGGGGGCCTACAATGAGCAGTTCTTC | CASSFGQGAYNEQFF
TRBJ2-5 | TRBV21-1 | - | - | - | CASSKVGCGSKGYQETQYF
TRBJ2-5 | TRBV7-9 | TRBD2 | - | TGTGCCGCGGGGGGACTAGCGGGGGGACAAGAGACCCAGTACTTC | CAAGGLAGGQETQYF
TRBJ2-7 | TRBV13 | TRBD1 | - | TGTGCCAGCAGCAGGACAGGGGGCTTTTTCGAGCAGTACTTC | CASSRTGGFFEQYF
TRBJ2-3 | TRBV6-4 | TRBD2 | - | TGTGCCAGCAGTGGACTAGCGGGGGGCACAGATACGCAGTATTTT | CASSGLAGGTDTQYF
TRBJ1-2 | TRBV2 | - | - | TGTGCCAGCAGTATGGATAAGGGGAATGGCTACACCTTC | CASSMDKGNGYTF
TRBJ2-2 | TRBV6-5 | TRBD1 | - | TGTGCCAGCAGTTACAGGGCAGGGGGCTCCGGGGAGCTGTTTTTT | CASSYRAGGSGELFF
TRBJ2-1 | TRBV6-6 | TRBD1 | - | TGTGCCAGCAGTTACTCCCAGGGGGCGGGTGAGCAGTTCTTC | CASSYSQGAGEQFF
TRBJ1-4 | TRBV9 | TRBD1 | - | TGTGCCAGCAGCGACCTGACAGGGGCAACTAATGAAAAACTGTTTTTT | CASSDLTGATNEKLFF
TRBJ1-4 | TRBV19 | - | - | TGTGCCAGTATCGCGGAGCCACTTTCACCGGGGGAAAAACTGTTTTTT | CASIAEPLSPGEKLFF
TRBJ2-3 | TRBV5-5 | - | - | TGTGCCAGCAGCCGCGCACCGTCGTTGGATACGCAGTATTTT | CASSRAPSLDTQYF
TRBJ2-1 | TRBV4-2 | - | - | TGTGCCAGCAGCCAAGTGTTGAATAGTCAGGGGGAGCAGTTCTTC | CASSQVLNSQGEQFF
TRBJ2-3 | TRBV30 | TRBD2 | - | TGTGCCTGGAGTGTACGACTAGCGGGGGGCCCCGGGGCAGATACGCAGTATTTT | CAWSVRLAGGPGADTQYF
TRBJ1-5 | TRBV6-6 | - | - | TGTGCCAGTGCTAAGCCAGGGGAGTACCATCAGCCCCAGCATTTT | CASAKPGEYHQPQHF
TRBJ1-3 | TRBV7-2 | - | - | TGTGCCAGCAGCAGTACAGCCGCCACTGGAAACACCATATATTTT | CASSSTAATGNTIYF